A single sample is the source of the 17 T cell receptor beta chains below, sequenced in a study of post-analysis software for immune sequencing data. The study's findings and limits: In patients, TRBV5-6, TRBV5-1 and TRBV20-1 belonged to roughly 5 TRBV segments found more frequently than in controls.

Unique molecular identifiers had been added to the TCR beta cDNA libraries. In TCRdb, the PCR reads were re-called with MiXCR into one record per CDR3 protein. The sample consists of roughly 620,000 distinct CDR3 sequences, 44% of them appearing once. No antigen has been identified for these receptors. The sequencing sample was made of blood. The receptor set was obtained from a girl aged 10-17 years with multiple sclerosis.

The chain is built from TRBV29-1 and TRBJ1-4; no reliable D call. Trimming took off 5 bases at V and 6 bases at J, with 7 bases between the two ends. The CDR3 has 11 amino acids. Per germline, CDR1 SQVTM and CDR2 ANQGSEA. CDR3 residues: CSVRTDEKLFF. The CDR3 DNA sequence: TGCAGCGTTCGGACTGATGAAAAACTGTTTTTT.

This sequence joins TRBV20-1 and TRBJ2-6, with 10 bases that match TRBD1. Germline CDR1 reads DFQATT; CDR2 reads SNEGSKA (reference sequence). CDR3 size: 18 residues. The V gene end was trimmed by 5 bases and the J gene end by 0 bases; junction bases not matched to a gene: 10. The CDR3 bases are TGCAGTGCTGGCAGCCGGGACAGGGGATACTCTGGGGCCAACGTCCTGACTTTC. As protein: CSAGSRDRGYSGANVLTF.

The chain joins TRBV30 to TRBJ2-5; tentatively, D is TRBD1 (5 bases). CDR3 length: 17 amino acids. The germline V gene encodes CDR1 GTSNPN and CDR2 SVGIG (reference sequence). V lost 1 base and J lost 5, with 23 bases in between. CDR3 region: CAWSGRPSWGLSETQYF. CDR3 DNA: TGTGCCTGGAGTGGGAGACCCTCATGGGGCTTATCTGAGACCCAGTACTTC.

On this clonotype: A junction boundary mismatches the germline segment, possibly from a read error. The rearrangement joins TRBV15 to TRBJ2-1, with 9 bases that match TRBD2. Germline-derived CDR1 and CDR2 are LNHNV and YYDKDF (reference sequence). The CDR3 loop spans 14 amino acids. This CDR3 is CATTRGGGANERFF. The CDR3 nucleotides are TGTGCCACCACCCGCGGCGGGGGGGCGAATGAGCGGTTCTTC.

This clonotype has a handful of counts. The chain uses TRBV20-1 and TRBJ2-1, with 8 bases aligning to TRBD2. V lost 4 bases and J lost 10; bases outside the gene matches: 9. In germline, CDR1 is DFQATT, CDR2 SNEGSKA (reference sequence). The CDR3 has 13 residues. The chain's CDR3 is CSATGTRAFEQFF. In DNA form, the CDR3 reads TGCAGTGCTACAGGGACTAGAGCTTTCGAGCAGTTCTTC.

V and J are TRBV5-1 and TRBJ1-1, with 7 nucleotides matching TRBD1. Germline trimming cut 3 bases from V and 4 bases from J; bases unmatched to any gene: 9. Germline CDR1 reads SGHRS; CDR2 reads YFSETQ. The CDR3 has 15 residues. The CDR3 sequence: CASSWETGLGTEAFF. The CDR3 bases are TGCGCCAGCAGCTGGGAGACAGGGCTAGGCACTGAAGCTTTCTTT.

The CDR3 loop reads CASSQERTTATEAFF. The CDR3 DNA reads TGTGCCAGCAGCCAAGAGAGGACTACAGCCACTGAAGCTTTCTTT. The rearrangement joins TRBV3-1 to TRBJ1-1; D call uncertain. Germline lookup yields CDR1 LGHDT and CDR2 YNNKEL (reference sequence). The CDR3 totals 15 residues. V was clipped by 0 bases and J by 4 bases, with 12 bases between them. Supplemented by reference TRBV3-1 and TRBJ1-1, the full variable domain reads DTAVSQTPKYLVTQMGNDKSIKCEQNLGHDTMYWYKQDSKKFLKIMFSYNNKELIINETVPNRFSPKSPDKAHLNLHINSLELGDSAVYFCASSQERTTATEAFFGQGTRLTVV.

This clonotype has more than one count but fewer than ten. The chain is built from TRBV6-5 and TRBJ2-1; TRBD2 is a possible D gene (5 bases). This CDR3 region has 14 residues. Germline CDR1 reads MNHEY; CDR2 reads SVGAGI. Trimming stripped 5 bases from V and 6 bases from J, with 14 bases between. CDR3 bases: TGTGCCAGCAGTCTAGCCTCTAGAACCAATGAGCAGTTCTTC. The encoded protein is CASSLASRTNEQFF.

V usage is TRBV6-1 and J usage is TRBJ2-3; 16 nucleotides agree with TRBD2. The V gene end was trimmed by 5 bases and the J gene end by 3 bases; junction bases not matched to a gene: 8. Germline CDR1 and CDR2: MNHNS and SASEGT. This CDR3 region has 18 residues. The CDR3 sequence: CASSRGLAGGPETDTQYF. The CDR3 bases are TGTGCCAGCAGTAGGGGACTAGCGGGAGGGCCGGAAACAGATACGCAGTATTTT.

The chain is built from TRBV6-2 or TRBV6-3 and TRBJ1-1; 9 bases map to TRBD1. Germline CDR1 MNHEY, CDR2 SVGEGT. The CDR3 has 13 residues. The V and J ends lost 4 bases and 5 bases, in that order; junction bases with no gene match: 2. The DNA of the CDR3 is TGTGCCAGCAGTTGGGACAGGGCGACTGAAGCTTTCTTT. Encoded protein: CASSWDRATEAFF.

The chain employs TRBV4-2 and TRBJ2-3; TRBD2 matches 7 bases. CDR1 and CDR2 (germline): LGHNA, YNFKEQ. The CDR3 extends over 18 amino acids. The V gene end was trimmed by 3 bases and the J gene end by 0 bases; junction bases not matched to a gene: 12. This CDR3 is CASSQDTLLASSTDTQYF. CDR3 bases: TGTGCCAGCAGCCAGGATACCCTACTAGCGTCTAGCACAGATACGCAGTATTTT.

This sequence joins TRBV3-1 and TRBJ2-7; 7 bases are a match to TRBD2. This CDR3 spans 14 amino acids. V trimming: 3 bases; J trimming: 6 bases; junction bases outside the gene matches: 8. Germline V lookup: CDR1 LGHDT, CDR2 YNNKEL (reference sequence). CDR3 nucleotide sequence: TGTGCCAGCAGCCAGAGGGATTCTAGCGGCGAGCAGTACTTC. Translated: CASSQRDSSGEQYF.

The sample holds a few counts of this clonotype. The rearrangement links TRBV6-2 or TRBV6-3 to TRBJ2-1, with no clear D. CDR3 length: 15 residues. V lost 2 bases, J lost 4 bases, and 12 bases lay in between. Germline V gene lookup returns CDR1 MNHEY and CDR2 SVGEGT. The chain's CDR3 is CASSYEVAWYNEQFF. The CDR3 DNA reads TGTGCCAGCAGTTACGAGGTAGCTTGGTACAATGAGCAGTTCTTC.

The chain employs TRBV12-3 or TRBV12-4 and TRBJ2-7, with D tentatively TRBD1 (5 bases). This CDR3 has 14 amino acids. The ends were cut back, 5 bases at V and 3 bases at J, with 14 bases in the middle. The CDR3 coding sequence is TGTGCCAGCAGTATAGAACAGGCGAACTACGAGCAGTACTTC. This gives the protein CASSIEQANYEQYF.

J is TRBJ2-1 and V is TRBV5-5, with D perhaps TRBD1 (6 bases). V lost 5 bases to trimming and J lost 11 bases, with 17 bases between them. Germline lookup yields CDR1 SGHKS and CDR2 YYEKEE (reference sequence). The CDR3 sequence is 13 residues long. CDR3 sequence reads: CASSQTGPDQQFF. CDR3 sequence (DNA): TGTGCCAGCAGTCAGACAGGTCCGGATCAGCAGTTCTTC. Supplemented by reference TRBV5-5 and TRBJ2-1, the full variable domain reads DAGVTQSPTHLIKTRGQQVTLRCSPISGHKSVSWYQQVLGQGPQFIFQYYEKEERGRGNFPDRFSARQFPNYSSELNVNALLLGDSALYLCASSQTGPDQQFFGPGTRLTVL.

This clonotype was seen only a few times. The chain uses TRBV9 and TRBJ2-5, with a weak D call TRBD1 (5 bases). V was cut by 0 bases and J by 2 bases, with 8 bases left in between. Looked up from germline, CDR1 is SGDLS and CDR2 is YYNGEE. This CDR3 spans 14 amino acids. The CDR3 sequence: CASSVGGGQETQYF. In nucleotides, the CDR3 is TGTGCCAGCAGCGTAGGGGGCGGACAAGAGACCCAGTACTTC.

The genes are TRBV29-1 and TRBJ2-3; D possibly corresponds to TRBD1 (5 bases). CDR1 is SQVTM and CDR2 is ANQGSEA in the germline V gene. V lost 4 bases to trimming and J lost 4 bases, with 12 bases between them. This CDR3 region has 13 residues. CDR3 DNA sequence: TGCAGCGTTGCAGGGAAGACGGCAGATACGCAGTATTTT. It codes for CSVAGKTADTQYF.